Listed below are T cell receptor beta chains from one sample, sequenced in a study of post-analysis software for immune sequencing data. A single record per CDR3 protein comes from TCRdb applying MiXCR to the PCR reads. This table holds 820,000 or so distinct CDR3 sequences, approximately 50% found once. The sample taken for sequencing was blood. The source of these receptors is a girl aged 5 to 17 with multiple sclerosis. Both conserved end residues are part of each CDR3. D genes are given only for firm matches. Expanded clones get a size class; other rows say once, few or many, or leave the size out.

J gene: TRBJ2-6
clone size: NA
V gene: TRBV4-1
D gene: TRBD2
CDR3 protein: CASSQDSGGFPTGANVLTF
CDR3 DNA: TGCGCCAGCAGCCAAGATTCGGGGGGTTTTCCTACTGGGGCCAACGTCCTGACTTTC

J gene: TRBJ1-1
clone size: NA
V gene: TRBV10-3
D gene: TRBD1
CDR3 protein: CAISDGGQSKAFF
CDR3 DNA: TGTGCCATCAGTGATGGGGGACAGTCGAAAGCTTTCTTT

J gene: TRBJ1-2
clone size: NA
V gene: TRBV20-1
D gene: NA
CDR3 protein: CSATPGEVLYGYTF
CDR3 DNA: TGCAGTGCTACCCCGGGGGAGGTGCTCTATGGCTACACCTTC

J gene: TRBJ1-6
clone size: few
V gene: TRBV29-1
D gene: NA
CDR3 protein: CSVGGYNSPLHF
CDR3 DNA: TGCAGCGTTGGCGGCTATAATTCACCCCTCCACTTT

J gene: TRBJ1-2
clone size: once
V gene: TRBV20-1
D gene: TRBD1
CDR3 protein: CSARLGTAGVQANYGYTF
CDR3 DNA: TGCAGTGCTAGACTAGGGACAGCTGGAGTTCAAGCTAACTATGGCTACACCTTC

J gene: TRBJ2-7
clone size: few
V gene: TRBV28
D gene: NA
CDR3 protein: CASSGAGTVIYEQYF
CDR3 DNA: TGTGCCAGCAGTGGAGCCGGGACTGTGATCTACGAGCAGTACTTC

J gene: TRBJ2-7
clone size: NA
V gene: TRBV15
D gene: NA
CDR3 protein: CATSRDPREQGGTYEQYF
CDR3 DNA: TGTGCCACCAGCAGAGATCCCAGGGAACAGGGAGGAACGTACGAGCAGTACTTC

J gene: TRBJ2-7
clone size: few
V gene: TRBV4-1
D gene: NA
CDR3 protein: CPQQLLPRLRGYEQYF
CDR3 DNA: TGCCCGCAGCAGCTTCTCCCTCGCCTTAGGGGGTACGAGCAGTACTTC

J gene: TRBJ2-3
clone size: NA
V gene: TRBV5-1
D gene: TRBD2
CDR3 protein: CASSLADGRAADTQYF
CDR3 DNA: TGCGCCAGCAGCTTGGCCGACGGGAGGGCCGCAGATACGCAGTATTTT

J gene: TRBJ2-5
clone size: NA
V gene: TRBV4-1
D gene: NA
CDR3 protein: CASSQAQHEETQYF
CDR3 DNA: TGCGCCAGCAGCCAGGCACAACACGAAGAGACCCAGTACTTC

J gene: TRBJ2-7
clone size: NA
V gene: TRBV7-9
D gene: NA
CDR3 protein: CASSLASLRSSYEQYF
CDR3 DNA: TGTGCCAGCAGCTTAGCTTCCCTGCGGTCCTCCTACGAGCAGTACTTC

J gene: TRBJ2-7
clone size: NA
V gene: TRBV24-1
D gene: NA
CDR3 protein: CATSDSGGYEQYF
CDR3 DNA: TGTGCCACCAGTGATTCAGGCGGGTACGAGCAGTACTTC

J gene: TRBJ1-5
clone size: many
V gene: TRBV5-1
D gene: TRBD1
CDR3 protein: CASSLGQGVNQPQHF
CDR3 DNA: TGTGCCAGCAGCTTAGGACAGGGGGTAAACCAGCCCCAGCATTTT

J gene: TRBJ2-5
clone size: NA
V gene: TRBV12-3/TRBV12-4
D gene: TRBD2
CDR3 protein: CASSFPSGGQETQYF
CDR3 DNA: TGTGCCAGCAGTTTCCCTAGCGGGGGGCAGGAGACCCAGTACTTC

J gene: TRBJ2-7
clone size: NA
V gene: TRBV29-1
D gene: TRBD2
CDR3 protein: CSIRLAGDSYEQYF
CDR3 DNA: TGCAGCATCAGACTAGCGGGAGATTCCTACGAGCAGTACTTC

J gene: TRBJ2-3
clone size: few
V gene: TRBV20-1
D gene: NA
CDR3 protein: CSAIRPGPRSGADTQYF
CDR3 DNA: TGCAGTGCTATCCGACCGGGACCCAGAAGTGGGGCAGATACGCAGTATTTT

J gene: TRBJ1-1
clone size: NA
V gene: TRBV4-1
D gene: NA
CDR3 protein: CASSYSSGTEAFF
CDR3 DNA: TGCGCCAGCAGCTACAGTTCGGGCACTGAAGCTTTCTTT